Sequencing of this T cell receptor (beta chain) was carried out in a study of cytomegalovirus exposure and HLA in healthy donors. Study findings and constraints: TCR sequences were mostly rare, though some public TCRs occurred in many donors.

Researchers ran the PCR with 60 Vbeta and 13 Jbeta primers. Measured with immunoSEQ multiplex PCR; TCRdb has only the in-frame clones, and not every one. The table lists 95,000 to 150,000 clones, around 80% of them singletons, with 1.2% in the top ten. The CDR3 extends over 15 amino acids. Germline CDR1 is MDHEN and CDR2 is SYDVKM. Deletions cut 1 base from V and 2 bases from J, with 11 bases between. Comments on this clone: The antigen remains unidentified.

Sequenced input: PBMCs. The source is a female donor in good health and CMV-seronegative. This chain links TRBV28 with TRBJ2-5, with D uncertain. In nucleotides, the CDR3 is TGTGCCAGCAGTTTATTATCGACTGATCAAGAGACCCAGTACTTC. It is translated as CASSLLSTDQETQYF.